What follows are 19 T cell receptor beta chains derived from one specimen sequenced in a study of T cells after yellow fever vaccination (dated by TCRdb to between 2017 and 2020). The sample's treatment or condition label, decoded: live attenuated yellow fever vaccine strain. Receptor amplification or capture employed 5' RACE. TCRdb names Illumina HiSeq 2500 as the instrument used. TCRdb passed the public sequencing reads through fastp at Q25 and MiXCR, retaining productive beta sequences. A single entry per CDR3 protein holds the most common genes and DNA from its merged rows. Here the sample has a few hundred thousand distinct CDR3 sequences; approximately 10% occur a single time. The biggest ten clones account for less than 20% of the sample. This sample comprised PBMCs, obtained on the day of the first yellow fever vaccination. These receptors were taken from a man between 18 and 29 years old who received the YFV17D yellow fever vaccine.

This chain joins TRBV19 and TRBJ1-2, with a tentative D call TRBD1 (5 bases). This CDR3 has 16 residues. The V and J ends lost 2 bases and 5 bases respectively, with 18 bases between them. Germline CDR1 and CDR2: LNHDA and SQIVND (reference sequence). The CDR3 DNA reads TGTGCCAGTAGTATACTCCGGGACGGTGTGGGGTATGGCTACACCTTC. This encodes CASSILRDGVGYGYTF.

This clonotype was observed at least ten times. This sequence joins TRBV5-6 and TRBJ1-2, with 7 bases fitting TRBD1. This CDR3 comprises 13 residues. V was clipped by 3 bases and J by 4 bases; unmatched bases: 3. The germline CDR1 and CDR2 sequences are SGHDT and YYEEEE. The CDR3 loop is CASSWDSFYGYTF. DNA of the CDR3: TGTGCCAGCAGCTGGGACAGCTTCTATGGCTACACCTTC.

The chain has TRBV7-9 and TRBJ1-4, with D possibly TRBD1 on 6 matching bases. Germline CDR1 is SEHNR and CDR2 is FQNEAQ (reference sequence). Deletions cut 2 bases from V and 8 bases from J, with 9 bases between. The CDR3 has 13 residues. CDR3 coding DNA: TGTGCCAGCAGCTTAACGACAGGCGAAAAACTGTTTTTT. Protein sequence: CASSLTTGEKLFF.

This clonotype was found a few times. The chain recombines TRBV2 with TRBJ2-7; 9 bases are shared with TRBD2. Per germline, CDR1 SNHLY and CDR2 FYNNEI. Trimming removed 3 bases from V and 2 bases from J; junction bases left unmatched: 5. The length of the CDR3 is 15 residues. The CDR3 loop is CASSDAGGFPYEQYV. The CDR3 nucleotides are TGTGCCAGCAGTGATGCGGGGGGGTTTCCCTACGAGCAGTACGTC.

The V gene is TRBV6-1, the J gene TRBJ2-7, with TRBD2 as a possible D gene (6 bases). The CDR3 has 13 amino acids. Per the germline V gene, CDR1 is MNHNS and CDR2 is SASEGT. Deletions cut 10 bases from V and 2 bases from J, with 15 bases between. CDR3 DNA: TGTGCCACCCGGGACTCCGGGCCCTACGAGCAGTACTTC. This gives the protein CATRDSGPYEQYF.

This clonotype showed up many times. V gene TRBV29-1 combines with J gene TRBJ2-1; D unresolved. Per germline, CDR1 SQVTM and CDR2 ANQGSEA. Trimming took off 7 bases at V and 8 bases at J, with 12 bases between the two ends. CDR3 size: 11 residues. CDR3 sequence: CSDGLLDEQFF. In nucleotides, the CDR3 is TGCAGCGACGGCCTGCTGGATGAGCAGTTCTTC.

The CDR3 loop is CASSASRTQYF. CDR3 DNA sequence: TGTGCCAGCAGTGCCTCGCGCACGCAGTATTTT. J is TRBJ2-3 and V is TRBV28; D remains unclear. CDR3 length: 11 residues. The V gene lost 5 bases and the J gene lost 9 bases, with 9 bases spanning the gap. The germline V gene encodes CDR1 MDHEN and CDR2 SYDVKM.

Points on this clonotype: At one end, the junction sequence differs from germline, possibly due to a read error. The chain combines TRBV3-1 with TRBJ2-3; D not certain. CDR3 size: 18 residues. CDR1 is LGHDT and CDR2 is YNNKEL in the germline V gene (reference sequence). For the CDR3, the DNA is TGTGCCACCAGCCAATTGCCGGGTCGGACCCAGAGCACAGATACGCAGTATTTT. Encoded protein: CATSQLPGRTQSTDTQYF.

This clonotype was recorded at least ten times. The gene calls are TRBV29-1 and TRBJ1-4; D is unresolved. Trimming removed 3 bases at V and 4 bases at J, with 6 bases between. Germline V lookup: CDR1 SQVTM, CDR2 ANQGSEA. The CDR3 is 12 residues long. In DNA, the CDR3 is TGCAGCGTTGAGGCGGATAATGAAAAACTGTTTTTT. It encodes CSVEADNEKLFF.

This clonotype appeared many times. The chain combines TRBV9 with TRBJ2-3; TRBD1 or TRBD2 may be the D gene (6 bases each). CDR3 length: 18 amino acids. V lost 4 bases and J lost 2, with 23 bases in between. From germline, CDR1 is SGDLS and CDR2 YYNGEE. The CDR3, as DNA: TGTGCCAGCAGCCCACGGAGGGGGGCAGCGTACTTCACAGATACGCAGTATTTT. Translating it yields CASSPRRGAAYFTDTQYF.

This chain connects TRBV7-2 to TRBJ2-6; 8 bases line up with TRBD2. There are 16 residues in the CDR3. Germline V CDR1 and CDR2: SGHTA, FQGNSA. V shed 0 bases, J shed 4 bases, and the junction held 2 bases outside the gene matches. The DNA for the CDR3 is TGTGCCAGCAGCTTAGCAGCGGGGGCAGGGGCCAACGTCCTGACTTTC. Its translation: CASSLAAGAGANVLTF.

The chain couples TRBV2 to TRBJ2-7; D is perhaps TRBD1 (6 bases). The CDR3 is 14 amino acids. V was pared by 8 bases and J by 6 bases, with 20 bases between. Germline CDR1 reads SNHLY; CDR2 reads FYNNEI. CDR3 sequence (DNA): TGTGCCAGCCCTAAGGGCCGGGACAACCCCGAGCAGTACGTC. This codes for CASPKGRDNPEQYV.

This clonotype appeared a few times. V usage is TRBV11-3 and J usage is TRBJ2-1; D is ambiguous. The CDR3 spans 13 residues. The germline V gene has CDR1 SGHNT and CDR2 YENEEA. The germline V and J ends were trimmed by 4 bases and 9 bases, with 13 bases remaining between them. This chain's CDR3 is CASSWVVGGEQFF. The CDR3 DNA is TGTGCCAGCAGCTGGGTGGTTGGCGGTGAGCAGTTCTTC.

This clonotype came up many times. This rearrangement joins TRBV3-1 to TRBJ2-5; D not resolved. CDR3 length: 12 residues. The V gene lost 4 bases and the J gene lost 3 bases, with 6 bases spanning the gap. The germline V gene encodes CDR1 LGHDT and CDR2 YNNKEL (reference sequence). The CDR3 loop reads CASSPTKETQYF. As DNA, the CDR3 is TGTGCCAGCAGCCCGACGAAAGAGACCCAGTACTTC.

This clonotype was recorded a few times. The chain recombines TRBV3-1 with TRBJ1-5; no clear D. The V end was cut by 6 bases, the J end by 3 bases, with 9 bases between. The germline V gene has CDR1 LGHDT and CDR2 YNNKEL (reference sequence). This CDR3 comprises 13 residues. The DNA for the CDR3 is TGTGCCAGCAGTGTGTCGTTCAATCAGCCCCAGCATTTT. This codes for CASSVSFNQPQHF.

This clonotype turned up a few times. The rearrangement uses TRBV15 and TRBJ1-3; possible D gene TRBD1, 6 bases. CDR3 length equals 16 residues. Trimming cost V 0 bases and J 0 bases, with 9 bases left between them. Germline loops: CDR1 LNHNV, CDR2 YYDKDF (reference sequence). Written as DNA, the CDR3 is TGTGCCACCAGCAGAGATCGACAGGTCTCTGGAAACACCATATATTTT. This sequence encodes CATSRDRQVSGNTIYF. The full variable domain, rest sourced from reference TRBV15 and TRBJ1-3, is DAMVIQNPRYQVTQFGKPVTLSCSQTLNHNVMYWYQQKSSQAPKLLFHYYDKDFNNEADTPDNFQSRRPNTSFCFLDIRSPGLGDTAMYLCATSRDRQVSGNTIYFGEGSWLTVV.

V is TRBV7-2 and J is TRBJ1-1; D remains ambiguous. CDR3 length equals 13 residues. Trimming pared 5 bases from V and 2 bases from J, leaving 9 bases between. Germline V gene data show CDR1 as SGHTA and CDR2 as FQGNSA. CDR3 loop: CASSAQSNTEAFF. DNA of the CDR3: TGTGCCAGCAGCGCCCAGAGTAACACTGAAGCTTTCTTT.

This clonotype was picked up a small number of times. The CDR3 coding sequence is TGTGCCAGCAGCTTGATCGGGGTGTACGAGCAGTACTTC. This codes for CASSLIGVYEQYF. This chain links TRBV5-4 with TRBJ2-7, with D possibly matching TRBD2 (5 bases). From germline, CDR1 is SGHNT and CDR2 YYREEE (reference sequence). The CDR3 sequence is 13 residues long. The ends were cut back, 1 base at V and 4 bases at J, with 9 bases in the middle.

As DNA, the CDR3 is TGCGCCAGCAGCTTGGGGGACTATAGCACCGGGGAGCTGTTTTTT. It codes for CASSLGDYSTGELFF. J is TRBJ2-2 and V is TRBV5-1; 7 bases map to TRBD2. V was clipped by 0 bases and J by 4 bases; unmatched bases: 3. CDR3 size: 15 residues. Germline CDR1 is SGHRS and CDR2 is YFSETQ. The whole variable domain, filled in from reference TRBV5-1 and TRBJ2-2, reads KAGVTQTPRYLIKTRGQQVTLSCSPISGHRSVSWYQQTPGQGLQFLFEYFSETQRNKGNFPGRFSGRQFSNSRSEMNVSTLELGDSALYLCASSLGDYSTGELFFGEGSRLTVL.